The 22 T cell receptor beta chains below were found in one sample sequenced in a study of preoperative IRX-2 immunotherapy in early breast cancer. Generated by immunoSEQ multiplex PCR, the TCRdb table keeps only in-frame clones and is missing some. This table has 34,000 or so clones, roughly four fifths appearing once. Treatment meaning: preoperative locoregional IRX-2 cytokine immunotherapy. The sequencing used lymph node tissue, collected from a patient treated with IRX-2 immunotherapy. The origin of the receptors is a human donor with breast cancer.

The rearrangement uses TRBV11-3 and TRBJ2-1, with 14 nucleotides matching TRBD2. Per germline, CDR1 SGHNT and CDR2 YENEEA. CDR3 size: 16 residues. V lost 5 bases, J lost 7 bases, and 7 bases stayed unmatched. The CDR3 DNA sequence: TGTGCCAGCAGCCCGACTAGCGGGGGGGCCGGAAATGAGCAGTTCTTC. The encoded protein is CASSPTSGGAGNEQFF.

The CDR3 loop reads CASSLPEGRGSEAFF. DNA of the CDR3: TGTGCCAGCAGCTTACCCGAGGGTAGGGGATCTGAAGCTTTCTTT. The chain links TRBV11-3 to TRBJ1-1; a weak D match, TRBD1 (5 bases). V was clipped by 2 bases and J by 6 bases, with 16 bases between them. CDR1 SGHNT and CDR2 YENEEA come from the germline V gene. The CDR3 consists of 15 residues.

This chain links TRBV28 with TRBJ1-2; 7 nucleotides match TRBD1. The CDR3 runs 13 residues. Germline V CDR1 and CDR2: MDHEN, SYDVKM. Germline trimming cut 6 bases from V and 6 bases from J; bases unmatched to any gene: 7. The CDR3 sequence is CASRATGRDGYTF. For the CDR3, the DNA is TGTGCCAGCAGAGCGACAGGGAGAGATGGCTACACCTTC.

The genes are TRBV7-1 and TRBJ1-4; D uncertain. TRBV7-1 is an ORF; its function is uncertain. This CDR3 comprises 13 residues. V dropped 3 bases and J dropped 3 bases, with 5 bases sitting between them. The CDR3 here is CASSSSPNEKLFF. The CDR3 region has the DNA TGTGCCAGCAGCTCCAGTCCTAATGAAAAACTGTTTTTT.

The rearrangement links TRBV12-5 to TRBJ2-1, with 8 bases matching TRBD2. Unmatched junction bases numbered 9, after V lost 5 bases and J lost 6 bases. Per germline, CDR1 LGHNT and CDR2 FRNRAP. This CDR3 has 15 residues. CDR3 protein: CASGLQGLEINEQFF. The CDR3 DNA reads TGTGCTAGTGGTCTGCAGGGACTAGAGATCAATGAGCAGTTCTTC.

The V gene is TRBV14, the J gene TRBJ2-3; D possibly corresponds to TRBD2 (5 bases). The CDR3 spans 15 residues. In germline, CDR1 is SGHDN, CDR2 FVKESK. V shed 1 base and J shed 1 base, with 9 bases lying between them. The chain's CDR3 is CASSQVYGGTDTQYF. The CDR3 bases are TGTGCCAGCAGCCAAGTTTACGGGGGCACAGATACGCAGTATTTT.

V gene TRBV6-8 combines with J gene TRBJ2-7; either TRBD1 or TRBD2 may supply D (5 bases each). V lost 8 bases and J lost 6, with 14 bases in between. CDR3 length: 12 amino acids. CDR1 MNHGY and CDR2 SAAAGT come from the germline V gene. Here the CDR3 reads CASLQGESEQYF. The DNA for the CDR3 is TGTGCCAGCCTACAAGGGGAGTCCGAGCAGTACTTC.

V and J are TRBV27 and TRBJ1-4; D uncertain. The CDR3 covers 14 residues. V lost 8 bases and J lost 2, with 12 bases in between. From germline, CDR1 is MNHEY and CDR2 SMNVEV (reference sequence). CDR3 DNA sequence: TGTGCCAGCGGGGTCGGGTGGACTAATGAAAAACTGTTTTTT. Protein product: CASGVGWTNEKLFF.

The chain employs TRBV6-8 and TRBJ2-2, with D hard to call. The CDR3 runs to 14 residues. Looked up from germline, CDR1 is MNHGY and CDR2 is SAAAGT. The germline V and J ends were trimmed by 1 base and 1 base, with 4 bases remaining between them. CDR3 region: CASSYLVNTGELFF. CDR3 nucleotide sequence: TGTGCCAGCAGTTACTTGGTGAACACCGGGGAGCTGTTTTTT.

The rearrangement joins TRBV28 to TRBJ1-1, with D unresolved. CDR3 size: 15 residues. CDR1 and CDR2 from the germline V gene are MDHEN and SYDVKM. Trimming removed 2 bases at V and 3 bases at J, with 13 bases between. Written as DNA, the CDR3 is TGTGCCAGCAGTTTAGGGCAGCTGGGAGACACTGAAGCTTTCTTT. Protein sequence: CASSLGQLGDTEAFF.

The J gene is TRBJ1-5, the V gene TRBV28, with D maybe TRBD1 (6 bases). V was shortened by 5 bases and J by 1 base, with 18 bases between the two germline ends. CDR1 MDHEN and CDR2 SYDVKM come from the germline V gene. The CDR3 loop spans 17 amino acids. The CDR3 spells CASSPSPTGLSNQPQHF. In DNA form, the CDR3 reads TGTGCCAGCAGTCCCTCCCCGACAGGATTAAGCAATCAGCCCCAGCATTTT. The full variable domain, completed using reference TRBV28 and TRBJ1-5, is DVKVTQSSRYLVKRTGEKVFLECVQDMDHENMFWYRQDPGLGLRLIYFSYDVKMKEKGDIPEGYSVSREKKERFSLILESASTNQTSMYLCASSPSPTGLSNQPQHFGDGTRLSIL.

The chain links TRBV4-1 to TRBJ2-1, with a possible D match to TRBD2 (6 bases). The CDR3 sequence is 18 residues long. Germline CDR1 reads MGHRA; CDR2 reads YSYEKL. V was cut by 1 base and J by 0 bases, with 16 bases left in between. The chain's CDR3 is CASSQAAGLPSSYNEQFF. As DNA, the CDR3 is TGCGCCAGCAGCCAAGCCGCTGGACTACCTAGCTCCTACAATGAGCAGTTCTTC.

CDR3 region: CASRDNVGHEAFF. For the CDR3, the DNA is TGTGCCAGTCGGGACAACGTGGGCCATGAAGCTTTCTTT. The chain is built from TRBV19 and TRBJ1-1; possible D gene TRBD1, 6 bases. Germline V gene lookup returns CDR1 LNHDA and CDR2 SQIVND (reference sequence). V was trimmed by 8 bases and J by 7 bases, leaving 17 bases between them. The CDR3 length is 13 residues.

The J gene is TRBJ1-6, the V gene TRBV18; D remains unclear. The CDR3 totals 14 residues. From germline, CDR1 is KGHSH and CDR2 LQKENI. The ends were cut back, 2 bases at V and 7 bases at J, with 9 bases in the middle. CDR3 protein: CASSPTDENSPLHF. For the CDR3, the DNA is TGTGCCAGCTCACCAACAGACGAGAATTCACCCCTCCACTTT.

CDR3 DNA: TGTGCCAGCAGTGAATACGTTTCCGGACAGGGGAATGAAAAACTGTTTTTT. Translated, it gives CASSEYVSGQGNEKLFF. The gene calls are TRBV25-1 and TRBJ1-4; the match to TRBD1 covers 9 bases. CDR1 is MGHDK, CDR2 SYGVNS, per germline. V gave up 0 bases and J gave up 5 bases; unmatched junction bases: 7. CDR3 size: 17 residues.

The CDR3 DNA is TGTGCCAGCAGCTTAATGGGACATATAGACACCGGGGAGCTGTTTTTT. Its translation is CASSLMGHIDTGELFF. This rearrangement joins TRBV9 to TRBJ2-2; D possibly corresponds to TRBD1 (6 bases). Germline values: CDR1 SGDLS, CDR2 YYNGEE. This CDR3 contains 16 residues. The ends were cut back, 4 bases at V and 3 bases at J, with 16 bases in the middle.

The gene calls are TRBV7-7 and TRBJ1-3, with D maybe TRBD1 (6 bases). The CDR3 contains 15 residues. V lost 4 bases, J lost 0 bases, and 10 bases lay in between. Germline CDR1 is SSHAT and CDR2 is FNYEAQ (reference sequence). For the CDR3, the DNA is TGTGCCAGCAGCTCGACAGGTTTCTCTGGAAACACCATATATTTT. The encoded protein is CASSSTGFSGNTIYF.

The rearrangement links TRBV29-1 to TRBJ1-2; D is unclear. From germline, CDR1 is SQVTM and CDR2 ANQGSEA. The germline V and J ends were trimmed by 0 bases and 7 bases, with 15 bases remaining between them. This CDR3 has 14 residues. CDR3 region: CSVEDRWADFGYTF. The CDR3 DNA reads TGCAGCGTTGAAGATCGCTGGGCCGACTTTGGCTACACCTTC.

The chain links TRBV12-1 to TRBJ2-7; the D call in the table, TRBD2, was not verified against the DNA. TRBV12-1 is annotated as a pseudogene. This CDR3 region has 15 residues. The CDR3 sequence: CASSLWPSGAYEQYF. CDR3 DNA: TGTGCCAGCAGCTTGTGGCCTAGCGGCGCCTACGAGCAGTACTTC.

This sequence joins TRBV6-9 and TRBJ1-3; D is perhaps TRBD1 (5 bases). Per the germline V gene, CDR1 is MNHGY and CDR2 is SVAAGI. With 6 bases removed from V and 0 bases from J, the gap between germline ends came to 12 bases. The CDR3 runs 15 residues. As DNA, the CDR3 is TGTGCCAGCAGCGACAGCCGGTACTCTGGAAACACCATATATTTT. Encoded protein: CASSDSRYSGNTIYF.

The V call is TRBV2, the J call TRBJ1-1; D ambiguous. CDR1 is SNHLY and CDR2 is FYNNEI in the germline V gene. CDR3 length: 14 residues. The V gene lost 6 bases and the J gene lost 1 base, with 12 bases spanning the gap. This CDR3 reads CASSLILKNTEAFF. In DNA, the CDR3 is TGTGCCAGCAGCCTAATCCTCAAGAACACTGAAGCTTTCTTT.

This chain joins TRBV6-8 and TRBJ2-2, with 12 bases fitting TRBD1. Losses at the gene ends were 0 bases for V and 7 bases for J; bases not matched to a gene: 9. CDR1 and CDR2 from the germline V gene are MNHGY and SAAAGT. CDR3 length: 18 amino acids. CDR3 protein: CASSYSILGTGGFGELFF. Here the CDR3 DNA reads TGTGCCAGCAGTTACTCGATCCTCGGGACAGGGGGCTTCGGGGAGCTGTTTTTT.